The 11 T cell receptor beta chains listed next were all sequenced from one sample in a study of neurological immune-mediated disorders. TCRdb re-derived calls from the 5' RACE reads in MiXCR, one entry per CDR3 protein. The table records approximately 130,000 distinct CDR3 sequences, 3% to 3.5% of them present only once. Sequencing was performed on PBMCs. All receptors derive from a woman aged 30 to 39 with multiple sclerosis.

This clonotype was detected many times. The chain employs TRBV4-3 and TRBJ2-5, with 8 bases identical to TRBD2. The CDR3 is made up of 14 amino acids. V shed 4 bases, J shed 7 bases, and the junction held 8 bases outside the gene matches. Germline V gene lookup returns CDR1 LGHNA and CDR2 YSLEER. The CDR3 DNA follows: TGCGCCAGCAGCCCAAACGGGGGGGCTGGGACCCAGTACTTC. Translated, it gives CASSPNGGAGTQYF.

This clonotype was observed a handful of times. This chain links TRBV7-6 with TRBJ1-1; a weak D match, TRBD1 (5 bases). Germline V gene data show CDR1 as SGHVS and CDR2 as FNYEAQ. CDR3 length equals 14 residues. The ends were cut back, 7 bases at V and 1 base at J, with 13 bases in the middle. CDR3 DNA sequence: TGTGCCAGCAAAGCCCCTGGGGGGAACACTGAAGCTTTCTTT. The encoded protein is CASKAPGGNTEAFF.

This clonotype came up many times. The V call is TRBV7-2, the J call TRBJ2-3; D possibly corresponds to TRBD2 (7 bases). With 7 bases removed from V and 0 bases from J, the gap between germline ends came to 17 bases. Germline V gives CDR1 SGHTA, CDR2 FQGNSA. CDR3 length: 16 amino acids. Written as DNA, the CDR3 is TGTGCCAGCACCCCCGGGGGGCGGATTAGCACAGATACGCAGTATTTT. The encoded protein is CASTPGGRISTDTQYF. The full variable domain, its missing parts supplied by reference TRBV7-2 and TRBJ2-3, is GAGVSQSPSNKVTEKGKDVELRCDPISGHTALYWYRQSLGQGLEFLIYFQGNSAPDKSGLPSDRFSAERTGGSVSTLTIQRTQQEDSAVYLCASTPGGRISTDTQYFGPGTRLTVL.

This clonotype was seen repeatedly, ten times or more. The chain joins TRBV5-1 to TRBJ1-1; 7 nucleotides align to TRBD1. V was clipped by 0 bases and J by 3 bases; unmatched bases: 5. CDR3 length: 15 amino acids. Germline lookup yields CDR1 SGHRS and CDR2 YFSETQ. The CDR3 is CASSLVRQGDTEAFF. For the CDR3, the DNA is TGCGCCAGCAGCTTGGTCCGACAGGGTGACACTGAAGCTTTCTTT.

This clonotype showed up many times. The chain combines TRBV11-2 with TRBJ2-5; TRBD2 agrees at 14 bases. Germline lookup yields CDR1 SGHAT and CDR2 FQNNGV. The CDR3 runs to 16 residues. V lost 5 bases, J lost 5 bases, and 7 bases stayed unmatched. The CDR3 DNA is TGTGCCAGCAGCCCGACTAGCGGGGGGGGCGGGGAGACCCAGTACTTC. Its protein product is CASSPTSGGGGETQYF.

In this sample, this clonotype turned up many times. The chain links TRBV5-1 to TRBJ2-1; D ambiguous. Trimming removed 0 bases at V and 8 bases at J, with 9 bases between. The germline CDR1 and CDR2 sequences are SGHRS and YFSETQ. The CDR3 length is 13 residues. The CDR3, as DNA: TGCGCCAGCAGCTTGGGAGAAGCCTATGAGCAGTTCTTC. Translating gives CASSLGEAYEQFF. Variable domain in full (rest from reference TRBV5-1 and TRBJ2-1): KAGVTQTPRYLIKTRGQQVTLSCSPISGHRSVSWYQQTPGQGLQFLFEYFSETQRNKGNFPGRFSGRQFSNSRSEMNVSTLELGDSALYLCASSLGEAYEQFFGPGTRLTVL.

This clonotype occurred a few times. The chain carries TRBV12-3 or TRBV12-4 and TRBJ1-5, with 12 bases matching TRBD1. The CDR3 runs 18 residues. After removal of 0 bases from V and 1 base from J, the junction contained 4 bases not matched to a gene. The CDR3 sequence is CASSLAGTGGWSNQPQHF. The CDR3 bases are TGTGCCAGCAGTTTAGCGGGGACAGGGGGCTGGAGCAATCAGCCCCAGCATTTT.

This clonotype was recorded many times. V usage is TRBV4-1 and J usage is TRBJ1-5; 7 nucleotides agree with TRBD1. CDR3 size: 17 residues. The V gene end was trimmed by 4 bases and the J gene end by 5 bases; junction bases not matched to a gene: 14. The germline V gene has CDR1 MGHRA and CDR2 YSYEKL. The CDR3 bases are TGCGCCAGCAGCCCACCTTATATCAGGGACAGATATCAGCCCCAGCATTTT. Translation: CASSPPYIRDRYQPQHF.

This clonotype was counted ten times or more. V and J are TRBV29-1 and TRBJ1-2; a possible D gene is TRBD1 (5 bases). The CDR3 runs to 12 residues. Deletions cut 4 bases from V and 6 bases from J, with 12 bases between. CDR1 SQVTM and CDR2 ANQGSEA come from the germline V gene. CDR3 protein: CSVVTRVNGYTF. For the CDR3, the DNA is TGCAGCGTTGTCACCAGGGTCAATGGCTACACCTTC.

This clonotype showed up many times. V and J are TRBV3-1 and TRBJ1-4; D gene unclear. The CDR3 sequence is 11 residues long. CDR1 and CDR2 from the germline V gene are LGHDT and YNNKEL (reference sequence). Trimming cost V 7 bases and J 7 bases, with 7 bases left between them. The CDR3 reads CASKAGEKLFF. CDR3 bases: TGTGCCAGCAAGGCAGGTGAAAAACTGTTTTTT.

This clonotype was detected many times. CDR3 protein: CASSQIPTTRNEQFF. CDR3 sequence (DNA): TGTGCCAGCAGCCAAATCCCTACCACGCGCAATGAGCAGTTCTTC. The chain employs TRBV14 and TRBJ2-1; D not resolved. CDR1 SGHDN and CDR2 FVKESK come from the germline V gene. The CDR3 runs 15 residues. V was cut by 2 bases and J by 6 bases, with 14 bases left in between. The whole variable domain, remainder taken from reference TRBV14 and TRBJ2-1, is EAGVTQFPSHSVIEKGQTVTLRCDPISGHDNLYWYRRVMGKEIKFLLHFVKESKQDESGMPNNRFLAERTGGTYSTLKVQPAELEDSGVYFCASSQIPTTRNEQFFGPGTRLTVL.